The clone carrying this TCR beta chain has just a few counts. Its antigen is as yet unknown. The library targeted TCRbeta and was prepared with unique molecular identifiers. TCRdb recomputed calls from the PCR reads with MiXCR, one row per CDR3 protein. Among around 490,000 distinct CDR3 sequences, 10% to 12% were seen once, and the ten largest hold approximately 15%. The ends were cut back, 7 bases at V and 5 bases at J, with 16 bases in the middle. The CDR3 consists of 14 residues. CDR1 is MNHEY and CDR2 is SMNVEV in the germline V gene (reference sequence). This entry is derived from a study of T-cell reconstitution after alpha-beta-depleted transplantation in children. Whole-study results and caveats: When one year had passed after transplant, most T-cell counts and diversity came from newly produced T cells.

The sequence was collected from a female patient between 2 and 15 years old who had a stem cell transplant for aplastic anemia, so the T cells may come from the graft donor. The sequenced sample was PBMCs, mostly from graft donor cells, obtained 180 days after TCRalphabeta/CD19-depleted stem cell transplant. V usage is TRBV27 and J usage is TRBJ2-3, with D maybe TRBD2 (6 bases). Here the CDR3 reads CASNPLAEGDTQYF. In DNA, the CDR3 is TGTGCCAGCAATCCTCTCGCGGAGGGAGATACGCAGTATTTT.